This T cell receptor (beta chain) is drawn from a study of blood T cells in healthy people across ages. Study outcomes and limitations: It was held that the diversity estimates obtained from one million T cells were underestimates. Both naive CD4+ cell counts and diversity were greater in long-lived donors than in aged donors. Strongly correlated with naive T cell percentage was TCR beta diversity.

The sample holds many counts of this clonotype. Its antigen remains unidentified. The second PCR ran roughly 7 to 12 cycles with a sample-barcoded 5' primer and J-beta primers. MiXCR, run by TCRdb on the 5' RACE reads, gives a single entry per CDR3 protein. The sample records about 1.7 million distinct CDR3 sequences, approximately 30% being singletons. From germline, CDR1 is LGHNT and CDR2 FRNRAP. The CDR3 covers 12 residues. The V end was cut by 5 bases, the J end by 3 bases, with 5 bases between. Staff drew around 10 milliliters of peripheral blood from each donor. The sequencing input was blood. This chain links TRBV12-5 with TRBJ2-1; D unresolved. This sequence originates from a woman aged 25 to 45 in good health. The CDR3 bases are TGTGCTAGTGGTCCAAGCTACAATGAGCAGTTCTTC. Amino acids: CASGPSYNEQFF. The full variable domain, completed using reference TRBV12-5 and TRBJ2-1, is DARVTQTPRHKVTEMGQEVTMRCQPILGHNTVFWYRQTMMQGLELLAYFRNRAPLDDSGMPKDRFSAEMPDATLATLKIQPSEPRDSAVYFCASGPSYNEQFFGPGTRLTVL.